The 25 T cell receptor beta chains below all came from one sample that was sequenced in a study of T cell responses to AZD1222 COVID-19 vaccine. This table comes from immunoSEQ multiplex PCR, and its TCRdb copy is limited to in-frame clones, with some not included. The sample lists more than 250,000 clones, more than 85% seen once, with about 0.5% in the top ten. The specimen comprised peripheral blood, sampled on day 0 of AZD1222 vaccination. Source of these receptors: an adult in good health.

This chain connects TRBV5-1 to TRBJ1-2, with TRBD1 matching over 10 bases. The CDR3 runs 15 residues. The germline V gene encodes CDR1 SGHRS and CDR2 YFSETQ. J lost 4 bases, V lost 4 bases, and 7 bases had no gene match. The CDR3 region has the DNA TGCGCCAGCAGCACCCAGACAGGGGGCAGCTATGGCTACACCTTC. This encodes CASSTQTGGSYGYTF.

The chain has TRBV29-1 and TRBJ2-7, with D possibly TRBD2 on 5 matching bases. In germline, CDR1 is SQVTM, CDR2 ANQGSEA. The CDR3 sequence is 13 residues long. Trimming removed 4 bases from V and 3 bases from J, with 13 bases in between. CDR3 DNA: TGCAGCGTTGTTCGGCGGGTATTCTACGAGCAGTACTTC. It specifies CSVVRRVFYEQYF.

The chain couples TRBV6-1 to TRBJ1-2; tentatively, D is TRBD1 (6 bases). From germline, CDR1 is MNHNS and CDR2 SASEGT. The V gene lost 3 bases and the J gene lost 4 bases, with 9 bases spanning the gap. This CDR3 contains 13 residues. CDR3 bases: TGTGCCAGCAGTGAGGGACATCCCTATGGCTACACCTTC. This gives the protein CASSEGHPYGYTF.

This clone was observed a few times. The chain links TRBV19 to TRBJ2-1; D gene unclear. The ends were cut back, 7 bases at V and 0 bases at J, with 7 bases in the middle. This CDR3 contains 13 residues. CDR1 LNHDA and CDR2 SQIVND come from the germline V gene (reference sequence). The chain's CDR3 is CASTGSSYNEQFF. The CDR3 region has the DNA TGTGCCAGTACCGGCAGCTCCTACAATGAGCAGTTCTTC.

The chain is built from TRBV5-1 and TRBJ1-2; tentative D call: TRBD1 (6 bases). The CDR3 contains 14 residues. Trimming left V 6 bases short and J 2 bases short, with 14 bases between. Germline lookup yields CDR1 SGHRS and CDR2 YFSETQ. CDR3 region: CASTATGFNYGYTF. DNA of the CDR3: TGCGCCAGCACCGCTACAGGGTTCAACTATGGCTACACCTTC.

The chain's CDR3 is CASSDQDTEAFF. CDR3 sequence (DNA): TGTGCCAGCAGTGACCAGGACACTGAAGCTTTCTTT. The chain is built from TRBV2 and TRBJ1-1; no definite D call. Germline lookup yields CDR1 SNHLY and CDR2 FYNNEI. The CDR3 length is 12 residues. V gave up 3 bases and J gave up 3 bases, with 5 bases separating them.

The chain carries TRBV6-1 and TRBJ1-5, with 8 nucleotides matching TRBD1. Germline V CDR1 and CDR2: MNHNS, SASEGT. CDR3 length: 15 amino acids. After removal of 0 bases from V and 7 bases from J, the junction contained 5 bases not matched to a gene. The CDR3 loop reads CASSEAHRGGQPQHF. The CDR3 bases are TGTGCCAGCAGTGAAGCGCACAGGGGGGGGCAGCCCCAGCATTTT.

The gene calls are TRBV7-2 and TRBJ2-3, with 8 bases matching TRBD1. The CDR3 has 15 amino acids. Trimming at V came to 5 bases and at J to 5 bases, leaving 9 bases not matched to a gene. Germline V gene sequence: CDR1 SGHTA, CDR2 FQGNSA. CDR3 coding DNA: TGTGCCAGCAGCCCGGTAGTCAGGGGGCAAGATACGCAGTATTTT. This translates into CASSPVVRGQDTQYF.

The chain uses TRBV5-5 and TRBJ2-3; TRBD2 agrees at 7 bases. The CDR3 loop spans 16 amino acids. Trimming took 3 bases from V and 3 from J; bases not matched to a gene: 10. Germline values: CDR1 SGHKS, CDR2 YYEKEE (reference sequence). CDR3 in amino acids: CASSSGLGVDTDTQYF. DNA for the CDR3: TGTGCCAGCAGCTCAGGACTAGGGGTGGATACAGATACGCAGTATTTT.

CDR3 protein: CASSERAGNYGYTF. CDR3 in DNA: TGTGCCAGCAGTGAGAGGGCGGGGAACTATGGCTACACCTTC. The rearrangement joins TRBV2 to TRBJ1-2, with unresolved D. The CDR3 totals 14 residues. Trimming took off 3 bases at V and 2 bases at J, with 10 bases between the two ends. Germline V CDR1 and CDR2: SNHLY, FYNNEI.

This clone appeared once. The V gene is TRBV7-2, the J gene TRBJ1-4; 8 bases agree with TRBD1. The CDR3 runs to 15 residues. Germline V CDR1 and CDR2: SGHTA, FQGNSA. The V segment lost 0 bases and the J segment 7 bases; nucleotides outside the gene matches: 4. CDR3 region: CASSLARTGSEKLFF. The CDR3 DNA follows: TGTGCCAGCAGCTTAGCACGGACAGGGAGTGAAAAACTGTTTTTT.

The chain couples TRBV5-1 to TRBJ2-1; 11 bases align to TRBD1. Looked up from germline, CDR1 is SGHRS and CDR2 is YFSETQ. J was trimmed by 6 bases and V by 4 bases; bases with no gene match: 6. There are 15 residues in the CDR3. The CDR3 DNA reads TGCGCCAGCAGCCGCGGACAGGGGGCAGGCAATGAGCAGTTCTTC. Amino acids: CASSRGQGAGNEQFF.

The V gene is TRBV2, the J gene TRBJ2-1; TRBD2 agrees at 8 bases. Germline CDR1 SNHLY, CDR2 FYNNEI. CDR3 length: 15 amino acids. Trimming removed 2 bases from V and 6 bases from J; junction bases left unmatched: 6. CDR3 in DNA: TGTGCCAGCAGTGAACTCCGGACTAGCAGCAATGAGCAGTTCTTC. It codes for CASSELRTSSNEQFF.

The V gene is TRBV7-6, the J gene TRBJ1-5; a weak D match, TRBD1 (5 bases). This CDR3 has 12 amino acids. V was cut by 1 base and J by 7 bases, with 5 bases left in between. Looked up from germline, CDR1 is SGHVS and CDR2 is FNYEAQ. The CDR3 sequence is CASSLEGQPQHF. CDR3 DNA sequence: TGTGCCAGCAGCTTAGAGGGGCAGCCCCAGCATTTT.

This clone was seen only a few times. The J gene is TRBJ2-7, the V gene TRBV5-1; D is ambiguous. This CDR3 spans 14 amino acids. CDR1 SGHRS and CDR2 YFSETQ come from the germline V gene. V was trimmed by 0 bases and J by 2 bases, leaving 9 bases between them. CDR3 residues: CASSLGGGTYEQYF. As DNA, the CDR3 is TGCGCCAGCAGCTTGGGAGGCGGAACCTACGAGCAGTACTTC.

This chain connects TRBV6-2 or TRBV6-3 to TRBJ1-2; D gene uncertain. Trimming left V 2 bases short and J 2 bases short, with 12 bases between. This CDR3 spans 15 amino acids. Germline V gene sequence: CDR1 MNHEY, CDR2 SVGEGT. This CDR3 is CASSYIGVTNYGYTF. The CDR3, as DNA: TGTGCCAGCAGTTACATCGGGGTCACAAACTATGGCTACACCTTC.

The chain employs TRBV6-1 and TRBJ1-2, with D possibly matching TRBD1 (5 bases). Trimming removed 3 bases at V and 5 bases at J, with 13 bases between. The CDR3 covers 14 residues. Germline values: CDR1 MNHNS, CDR2 SASEGT. The CDR3 DNA reads as TGTGCCAGCAGTGAGTCACTGACAGCGTATGGCTACACCTTC. Amino acid sequence: CASSESLTAYGYTF.

The rearrangement links TRBV12-3 or TRBV12-4 to TRBJ2-7; D gene uncertain. The CDR3 has 13 residues. V lost 3 bases and J 5 bases, leaving 11 bases between the germline ends. The CDR3 DNA is TGTGCCAGCAGTTTTTATATCTCGGACGAGCAGTACTTC. This translates into CASSFYISDEQYF.

This clone was recorded only once. The genes are TRBV29-1 and TRBJ2-3; 9 bases are shared with TRBD1. The CDR3 loop spans 14 amino acids. Germline loops: CDR1 SQVTM, CDR2 ANQGSEA. V shed 6 bases, J shed 4 bases, and the junction held 8 bases outside the gene matches. The CDR3 reads CSVQTGGLPDTQYF. Written as DNA, the CDR3 is TGCAGCGTCCAAACAGGGGGCCTCCCAGATACGCAGTATTTT.

The J gene is TRBJ1-5, the V gene TRBV3-1 (or the pseudogene TRBV3-2); 7 bases map to TRBD1. J lost 7 bases, V lost 6 bases, and 3 bases had no gene match. The CDR3 spans 12 residues. Germline CDR1 is LGHDT and CDR2 is YNNKEL (reference sequence). CDR3 coding DNA: TGTGCCAGCAGTCGGACAGGACAGCCCCAGCATTTT. As protein: CASSRTGQPQHF.

This rearrangement joins TRBV7-3 to TRBJ2-1; D tentatively fits TRBD1 or TRBD2 (5 bases each). Trimming took 2 bases from V and 7 from J, leaving 12 bases between them. Germline loops: CDR1 SGHTA, CDR2 FQGTGA. The CDR3 sequence is 14 residues long. The CDR3 loop reads CASSLSGPLNEQFF. As DNA, the CDR3 is TGTGCCAGCAGCTTATCGGGACCTCTGAATGAGCAGTTCTTC.

The CDR3 bases are TGTGCCAGCAGCTTAGTTTTAAGGACAGCAGGCATGAACACTGAAGCTTTCTTT. This encodes CASSLVLRTAGMNTEAFF. The rearrangement uses TRBV11-2 and TRBJ1-1; TRBD1 might be the D (6 bases). The V and J ends lost 1 base and 0 bases respectively, with 18 bases between them. The germline V gene encodes CDR1 SGHAT and CDR2 FQNNGV. The CDR3 sequence is 18 residues long. Combining the CDR3 with reference TRBV11-2 and TRBJ1-1 gives the whole variable domain EAGVAQSPRYKIIEKRQSVAFWCNPISGHATLYWYQQILGQGPKLLIQFQNNGVVDDSQLPKDRFSAERLKGVDSTLKIQPAKLEDSAVYLCASSLVLRTAGMNTEAFFGQGTRLTVV.

The chain combines TRBV7-8 with TRBJ2-2, with TRBD2 identical over 8 bases. V lost 5 bases and J lost 0; bases outside the gene matches: 2. CDR1 SGHVS and CDR2 FQNEAQ come from the germline V gene. The CDR3 is 15 residues long. The CDR3 bases are TGTGCCAGCAGCCGGGGGGGGACGAACACCGGGGAGCTGTTTTTT. Its protein is CASSRGGTNTGELFF.

The chain recombines TRBV29-1 with TRBJ1-5; 9 bases fit TRBD1. V gave up 7 bases and J gave up 6 bases; unmatched junction bases: 7. The CDR3 is 13 residues long. Germline CDR1 is SQVTM and CDR2 is ANQGSEA. CDR3 nucleotides: TGCAGCGCGGTACAGGGGGCGGGTCAGCCCCAGCATTTT. Its protein is CSAVQGAGQPQHF.

The rearrangement joins TRBV4-2 to TRBJ2-1; D ambiguous. Per germline, CDR1 LGHNA and CDR2 YNFKEQ. This CDR3 spans 15 amino acids. V lost 0 bases and J 3 bases, leaving 9 bases between the germline ends. CDR3 in DNA: TGTGCCAGCAGCCAAGATCCCGCCTACTACAATGAGCAGTTCTTC. Translating it yields CASSQDPAYYNEQFF.